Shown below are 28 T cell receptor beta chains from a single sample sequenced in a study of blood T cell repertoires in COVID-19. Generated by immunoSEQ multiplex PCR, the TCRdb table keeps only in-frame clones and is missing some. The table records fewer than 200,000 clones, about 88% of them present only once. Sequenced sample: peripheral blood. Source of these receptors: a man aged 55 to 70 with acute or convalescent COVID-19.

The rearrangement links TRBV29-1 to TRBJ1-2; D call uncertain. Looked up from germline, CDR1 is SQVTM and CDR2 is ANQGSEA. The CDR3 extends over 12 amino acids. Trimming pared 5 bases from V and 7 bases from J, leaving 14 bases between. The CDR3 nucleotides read TGCAGCGTTCTCCCCGGTGTTAGTGGCTACACCTTC. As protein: CSVLPGVSGYTF.

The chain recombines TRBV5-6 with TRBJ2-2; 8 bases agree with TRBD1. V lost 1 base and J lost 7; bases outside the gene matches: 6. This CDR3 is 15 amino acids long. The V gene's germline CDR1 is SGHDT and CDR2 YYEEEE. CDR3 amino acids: CASSLRQGWDGELFF. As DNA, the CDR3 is TGTGCCAGCAGCTTGAGACAGGGGTGGGACGGGGAGCTGTTTTTT.

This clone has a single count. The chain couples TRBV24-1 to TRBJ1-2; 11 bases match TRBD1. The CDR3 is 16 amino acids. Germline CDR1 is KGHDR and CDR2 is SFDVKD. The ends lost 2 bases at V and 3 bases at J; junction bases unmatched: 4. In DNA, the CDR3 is TGTGCCACCAGTGATTCACCGGGACAGGGGGACTATGGCTACACCTTC. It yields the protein CATSDSPGQGDYGYTF.

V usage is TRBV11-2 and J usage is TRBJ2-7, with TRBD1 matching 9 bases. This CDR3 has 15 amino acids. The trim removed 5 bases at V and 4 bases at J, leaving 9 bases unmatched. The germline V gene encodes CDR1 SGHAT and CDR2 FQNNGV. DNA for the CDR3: TGTGCCAGCAGCCGGGATGGGACAGGGCGATACGAGCAGTACTTC. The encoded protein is CASSRDGTGRYEQYF.

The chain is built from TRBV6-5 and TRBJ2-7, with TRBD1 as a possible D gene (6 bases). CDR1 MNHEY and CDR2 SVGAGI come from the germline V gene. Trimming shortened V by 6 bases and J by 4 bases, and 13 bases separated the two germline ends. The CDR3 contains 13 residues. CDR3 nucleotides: TGTGCCAGCAGAAGACAGGAGGCTTACGAGCAGTACTTC. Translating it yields CASRRQEAYEQYF.

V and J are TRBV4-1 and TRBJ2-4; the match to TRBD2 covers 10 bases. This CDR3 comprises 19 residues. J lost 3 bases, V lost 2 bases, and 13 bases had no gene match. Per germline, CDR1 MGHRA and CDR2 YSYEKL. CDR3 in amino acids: CASSQPGLAAGGGKNIQYF. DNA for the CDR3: TGCGCCAGCAGCCAACCTGGACTAGCGGCGGGCGGGGGCAAAAACATTCAGTACTTC.

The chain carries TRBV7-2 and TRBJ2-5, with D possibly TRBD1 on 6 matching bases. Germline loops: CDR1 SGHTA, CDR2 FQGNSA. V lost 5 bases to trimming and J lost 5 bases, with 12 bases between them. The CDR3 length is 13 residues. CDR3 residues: CASSRDTAETQYF. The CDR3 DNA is TGTGCCAGCAGCCGGGACACAGCGGAGACCCAGTACTTC.

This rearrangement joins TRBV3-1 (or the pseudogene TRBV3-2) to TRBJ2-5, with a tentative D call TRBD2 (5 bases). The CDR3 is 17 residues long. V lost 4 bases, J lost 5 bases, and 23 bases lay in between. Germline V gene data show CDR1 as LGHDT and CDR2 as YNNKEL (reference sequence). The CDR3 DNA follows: TGTGCCAGCAGCCCTCCACCAATCGGGGATCTGGGGGAGACCCAGTACTTC. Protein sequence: CASSPPPIGDLGETQYF.

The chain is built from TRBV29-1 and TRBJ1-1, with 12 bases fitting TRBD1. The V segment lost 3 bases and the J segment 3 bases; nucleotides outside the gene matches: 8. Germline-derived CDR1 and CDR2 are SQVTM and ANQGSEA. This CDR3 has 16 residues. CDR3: CSVDGTGGRKDTEAFF. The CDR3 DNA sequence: TGCAGCGTTGACGGGACAGGGGGCCGTAAGGACACTGAAGCTTTCTTT.

The CDR3 reads CASSPGIGAGGYTF. The CDR3 coding sequence is TGCGCCAGCAGCCCCGGAATAGGGGCTGGTGGCTACACCTTC. The chain carries TRBV5-1 and TRBJ1-2, with D maybe TRBD1 (5 bases). The CDR3 is 14 amino acids. Germline lookup yields CDR1 SGHRS and CDR2 YFSETQ. V gave up 4 bases and J gave up 7 bases, with 17 bases separating them.

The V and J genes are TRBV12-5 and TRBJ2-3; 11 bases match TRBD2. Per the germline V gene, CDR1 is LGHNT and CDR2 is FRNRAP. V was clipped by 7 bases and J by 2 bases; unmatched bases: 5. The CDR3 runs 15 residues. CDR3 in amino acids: CASVLSGRDTDTQYF. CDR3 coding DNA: TGTGCTAGTGTCCTTAGCGGGAGGGACACAGATACGCAGTATTTT.

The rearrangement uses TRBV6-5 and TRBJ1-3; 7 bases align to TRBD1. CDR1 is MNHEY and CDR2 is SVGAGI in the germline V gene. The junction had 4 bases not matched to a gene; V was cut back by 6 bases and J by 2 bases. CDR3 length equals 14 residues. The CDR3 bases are TGTGCCAGCAGGACAGGACAGGCTGGAAACACCATATATTTT. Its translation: CASRTGQAGNTIYF.

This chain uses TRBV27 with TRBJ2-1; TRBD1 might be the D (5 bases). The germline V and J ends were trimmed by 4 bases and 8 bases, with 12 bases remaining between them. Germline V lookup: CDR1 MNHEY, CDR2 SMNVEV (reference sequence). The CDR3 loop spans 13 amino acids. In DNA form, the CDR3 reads TGTGCCAGCAGTTCATATAAGGGGTATGAGCAGTTCTTC. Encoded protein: CASSSYKGYEQFF.

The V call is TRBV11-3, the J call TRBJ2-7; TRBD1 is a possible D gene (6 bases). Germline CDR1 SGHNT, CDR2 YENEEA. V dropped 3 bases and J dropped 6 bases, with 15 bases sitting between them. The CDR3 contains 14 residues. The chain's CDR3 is CASSFRAGDFEQYF. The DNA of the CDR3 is TGTGCCAGCAGCTTTCGGGCAGGGGATTTCGAGCAGTACTTC.

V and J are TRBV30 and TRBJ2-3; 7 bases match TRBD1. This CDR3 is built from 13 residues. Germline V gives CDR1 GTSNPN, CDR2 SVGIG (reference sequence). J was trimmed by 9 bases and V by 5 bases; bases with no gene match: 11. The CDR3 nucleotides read TGTGCCTGGCTCTCGAGGGGACAGAGAACGCAGTATTTT. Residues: CAWLSRGQRTQYF.

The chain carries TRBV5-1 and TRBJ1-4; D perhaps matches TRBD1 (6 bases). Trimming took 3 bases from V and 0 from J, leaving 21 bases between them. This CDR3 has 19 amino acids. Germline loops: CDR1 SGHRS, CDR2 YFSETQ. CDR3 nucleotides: TGCGCCAGCAGCTCAACCCTTTCATACAGGGATGCAACTAATGAAAAACTGTTTTTT. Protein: CASSSTLSYRDATNEKLFF.

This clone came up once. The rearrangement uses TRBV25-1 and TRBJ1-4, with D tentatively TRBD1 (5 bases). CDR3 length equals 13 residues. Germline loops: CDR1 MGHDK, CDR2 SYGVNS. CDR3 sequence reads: CATGGETNEKLFF. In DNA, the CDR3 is TGTGCGACCGGGGGGGAAACTAATGAAAAACTGTTTTTT.

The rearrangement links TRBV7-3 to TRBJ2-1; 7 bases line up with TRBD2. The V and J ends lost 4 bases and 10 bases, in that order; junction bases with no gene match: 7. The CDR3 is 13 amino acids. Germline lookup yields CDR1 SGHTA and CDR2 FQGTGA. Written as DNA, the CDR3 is TGTGCCAGCAGCTCTAGCGGAAAGGGGGAGCAGTTCTTC. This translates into CASSSSGKGEQFF. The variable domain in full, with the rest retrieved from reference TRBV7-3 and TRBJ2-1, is GAGVSQTPSNKVTEKGKYVELRCDPISGHTALYWYRQSLGQGPEFLIYFQGTGAADDSGLPNDRFFAVRPEGSVSTLKIQRTERGDSAVYLCASSSSGKGEQFFGPGTRLTVL.

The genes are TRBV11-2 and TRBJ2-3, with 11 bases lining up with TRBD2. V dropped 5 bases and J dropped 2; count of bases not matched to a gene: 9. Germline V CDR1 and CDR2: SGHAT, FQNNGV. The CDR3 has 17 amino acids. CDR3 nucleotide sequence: TGTGCCAGCAGCCTCTTAACTAGCGGGGGTATCACAGATACGCAGTATTTT. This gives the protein CASSLLTSGGITDTQYF.

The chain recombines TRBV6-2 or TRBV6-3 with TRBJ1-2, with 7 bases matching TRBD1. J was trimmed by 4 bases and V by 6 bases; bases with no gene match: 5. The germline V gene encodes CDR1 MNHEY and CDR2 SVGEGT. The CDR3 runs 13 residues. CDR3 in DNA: TGTGCCAGCAGCCCCGACAGGGCCTATGGCTACACCTTC. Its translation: CASSPDRAYGYTF.

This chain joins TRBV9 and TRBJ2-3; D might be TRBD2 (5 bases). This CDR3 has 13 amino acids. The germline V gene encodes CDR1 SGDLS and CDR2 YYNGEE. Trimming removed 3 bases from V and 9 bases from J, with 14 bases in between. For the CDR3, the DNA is TGTGCCAGCAGCGGAATATCGGGCGGGACGCAGTATTTT. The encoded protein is CASSGISGGTQYF.

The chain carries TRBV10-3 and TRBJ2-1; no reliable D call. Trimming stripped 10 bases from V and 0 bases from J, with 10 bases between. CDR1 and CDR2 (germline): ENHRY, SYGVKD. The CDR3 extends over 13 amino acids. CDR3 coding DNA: TGTGCCAGTGGTATTAGCTCCTACAATGAGCAGTTCTTC. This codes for CASGISSYNEQFF.

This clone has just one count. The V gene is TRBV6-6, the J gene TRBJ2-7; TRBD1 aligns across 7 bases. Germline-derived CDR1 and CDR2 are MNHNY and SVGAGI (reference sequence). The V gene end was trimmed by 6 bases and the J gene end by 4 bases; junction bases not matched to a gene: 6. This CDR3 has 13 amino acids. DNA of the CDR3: TGTGCCAGCAGCCGGGGACAGATTTACGAGCAGTACTTC. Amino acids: CASSRGQIYEQYF.

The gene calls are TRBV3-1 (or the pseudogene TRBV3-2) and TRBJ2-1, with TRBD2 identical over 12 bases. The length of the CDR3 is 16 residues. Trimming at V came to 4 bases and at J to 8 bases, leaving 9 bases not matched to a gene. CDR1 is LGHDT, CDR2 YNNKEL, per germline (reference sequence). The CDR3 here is CASSRGRGLAGYEQFF. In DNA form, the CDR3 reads TGTGCCAGCAGCCGAGGGAGAGGACTAGCGGGATATGAGCAGTTCTTC.

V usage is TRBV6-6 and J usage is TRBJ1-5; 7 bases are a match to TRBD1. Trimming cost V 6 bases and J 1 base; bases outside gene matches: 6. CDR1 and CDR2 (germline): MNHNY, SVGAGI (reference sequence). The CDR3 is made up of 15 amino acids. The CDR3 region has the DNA TGTGCCAGCAGCAGGGGACAGACGAGCAATCAGCCCCAGCATTTT. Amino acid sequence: CASSRGQTSNQPQHF.

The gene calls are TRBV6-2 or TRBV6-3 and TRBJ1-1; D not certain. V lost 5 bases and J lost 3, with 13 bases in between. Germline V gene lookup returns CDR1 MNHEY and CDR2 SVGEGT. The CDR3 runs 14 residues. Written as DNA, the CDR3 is TGTGCCAGCAGTGCACTTCGGAGGTACACTGAAGCTTTCTTT. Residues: CASSALRRYTEAFF.

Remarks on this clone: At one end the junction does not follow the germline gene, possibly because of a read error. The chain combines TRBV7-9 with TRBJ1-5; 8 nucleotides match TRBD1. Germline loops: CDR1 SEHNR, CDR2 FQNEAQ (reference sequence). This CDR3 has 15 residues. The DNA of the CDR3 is TGTGCCAGCAGCTTGGTTTCAGGGGGCAACCAGCCCCAGCATTTT. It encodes CASSLVSGGNQPQHF.

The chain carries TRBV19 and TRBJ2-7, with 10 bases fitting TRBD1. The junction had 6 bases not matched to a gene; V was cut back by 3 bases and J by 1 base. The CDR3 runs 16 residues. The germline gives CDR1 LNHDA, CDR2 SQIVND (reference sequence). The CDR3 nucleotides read TGTGCCAGTAGTATCAAGGGACAGGGGTTTTCCTACGAGCAGTACTTC. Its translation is CASSIKGQGFSYEQYF.